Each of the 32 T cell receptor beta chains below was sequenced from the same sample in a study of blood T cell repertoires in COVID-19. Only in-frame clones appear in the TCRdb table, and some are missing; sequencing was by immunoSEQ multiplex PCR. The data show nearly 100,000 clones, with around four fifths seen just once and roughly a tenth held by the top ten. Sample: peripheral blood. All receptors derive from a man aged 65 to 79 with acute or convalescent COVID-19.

Here the CDR3 DNA reads TGTGCCAGCAGCTTGCCCCTTAGCTCCTACAATGAGCAGTTCTTC. Translating gives CASSLPLSSYNEQFF. The chain has TRBV5-4 and TRBJ2-1, with D uncertain. The CDR3 covers 15 residues. Trimming left V 1 base short and J 0 bases short, with 8 bases between. CDR1 is SGHNT and CDR2 is YYREEE in the germline V gene (reference sequence).

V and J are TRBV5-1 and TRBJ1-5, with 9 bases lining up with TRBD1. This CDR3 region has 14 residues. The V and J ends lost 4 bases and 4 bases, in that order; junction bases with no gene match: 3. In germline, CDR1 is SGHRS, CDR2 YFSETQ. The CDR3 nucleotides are TGCGCCAGCAGCAGGGGGACAGGGAATCAGCCCCAGCATTTT. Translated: CASSRGTGNQPQHF. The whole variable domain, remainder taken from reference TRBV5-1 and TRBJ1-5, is KAGVTQTPRYLIKTRGQQVTLSCSPISGHRSVSWYQQTPGQGLQFLFEYFSETQRNKGNFPGRFSGRQFSNSRSEMNVSTLELGDSALYLCASSRGTGNQPQHFGDGTRLSIL.

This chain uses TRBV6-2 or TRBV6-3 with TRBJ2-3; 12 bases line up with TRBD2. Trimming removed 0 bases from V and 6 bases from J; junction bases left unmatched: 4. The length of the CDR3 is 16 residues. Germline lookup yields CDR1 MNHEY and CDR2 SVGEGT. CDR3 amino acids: CASSYSLAGGGDTQYF. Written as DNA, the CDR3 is TGTGCCAGCAGTTACTCGCTAGCGGGAGGGGGCGATACGCAGTATTTT.

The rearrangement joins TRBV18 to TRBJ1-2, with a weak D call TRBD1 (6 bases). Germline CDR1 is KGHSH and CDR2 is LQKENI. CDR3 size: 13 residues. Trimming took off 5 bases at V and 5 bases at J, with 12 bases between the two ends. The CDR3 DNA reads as TGTGCCAGCTCATCCCAGGGGAATTATGGCTACACCTTC. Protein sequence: CASSSQGNYGYTF.

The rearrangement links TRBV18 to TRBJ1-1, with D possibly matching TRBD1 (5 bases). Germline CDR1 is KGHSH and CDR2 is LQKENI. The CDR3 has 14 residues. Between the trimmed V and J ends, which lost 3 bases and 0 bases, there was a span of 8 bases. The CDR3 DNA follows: TGTGCCAGCTCACCGAGGACATTGAACACTGAAGCTTTCTTT. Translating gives CASSPRTLNTEAFF.

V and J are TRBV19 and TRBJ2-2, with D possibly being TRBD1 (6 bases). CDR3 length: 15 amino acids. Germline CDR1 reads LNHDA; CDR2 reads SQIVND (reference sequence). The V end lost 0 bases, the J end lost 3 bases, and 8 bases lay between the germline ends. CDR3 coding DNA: TGTGCCAGTAGTATAGATGGGACATACACCGGGGAGCTGTTTTTT. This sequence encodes CASSIDGTYTGELFF.

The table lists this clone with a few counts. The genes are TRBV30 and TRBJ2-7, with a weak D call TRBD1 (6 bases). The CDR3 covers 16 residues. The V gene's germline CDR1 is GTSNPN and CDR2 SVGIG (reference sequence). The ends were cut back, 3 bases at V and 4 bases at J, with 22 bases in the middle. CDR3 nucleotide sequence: TGTGCCTGGAGGCGCGCCGGGACACTAATTGGGTACGAGCAGTACTTC. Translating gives CAWRRAGTLIGYEQYF.

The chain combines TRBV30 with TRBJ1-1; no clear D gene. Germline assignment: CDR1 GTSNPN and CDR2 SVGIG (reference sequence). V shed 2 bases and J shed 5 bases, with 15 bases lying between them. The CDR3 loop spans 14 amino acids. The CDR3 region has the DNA TGTGCCTGGAGTCCCCACACCGGCGGGACTGAAGCTTTCTTT. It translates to CAWSPHTGGTEAFF.

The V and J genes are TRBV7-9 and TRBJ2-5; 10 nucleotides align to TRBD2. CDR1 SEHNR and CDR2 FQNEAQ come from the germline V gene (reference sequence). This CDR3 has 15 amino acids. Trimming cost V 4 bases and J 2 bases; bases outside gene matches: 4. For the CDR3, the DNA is TGTGCCAGCAGCTCGACTAGCGGGCCACAAGAGACCCAGTACTTC. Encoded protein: CASSSTSGPQETQYF.

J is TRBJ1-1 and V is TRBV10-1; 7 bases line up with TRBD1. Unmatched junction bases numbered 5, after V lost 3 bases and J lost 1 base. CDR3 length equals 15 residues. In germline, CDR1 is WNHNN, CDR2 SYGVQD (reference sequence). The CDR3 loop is CASSDPGQANTEAFF. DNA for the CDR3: TGCGCCAGCAGTGATCCCGGACAGGCGAACACTGAAGCTTTCTTT.

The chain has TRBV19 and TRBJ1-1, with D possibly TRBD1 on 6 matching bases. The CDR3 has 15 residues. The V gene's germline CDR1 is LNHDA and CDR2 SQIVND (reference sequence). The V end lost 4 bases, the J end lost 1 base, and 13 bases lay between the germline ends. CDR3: CASSRGLDPNTEAFF. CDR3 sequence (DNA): TGTGCCAGTAGTAGGGGGCTCGACCCGAACACTGAAGCTTTCTTT.

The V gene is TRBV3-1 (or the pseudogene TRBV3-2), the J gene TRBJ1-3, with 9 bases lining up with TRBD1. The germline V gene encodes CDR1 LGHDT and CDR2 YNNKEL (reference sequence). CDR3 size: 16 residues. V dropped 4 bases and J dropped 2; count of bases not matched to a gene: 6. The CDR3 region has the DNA TGTGCCAGCAGCCTTAGGGACAGGGTTCCTGGAAACACCATATATTTT. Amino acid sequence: CASSLRDRVPGNTIYF.

CDR3 sequence: CASSWDRAQPQHF. The CDR3 nucleotides read TGTGCCAGCAGCTGGGACAGAGCTCAGCCCCAGCATTTT. This chain connects TRBV5-8 to TRBJ1-5, with TRBD1 matching over 7 bases. The CDR3 is 13 residues long. The V gene end was trimmed by 3 bases and the J gene end by 6 bases; junction bases not matched to a gene: 3. Germline CDR1 and CDR2: SGHTS and YDEGEE.

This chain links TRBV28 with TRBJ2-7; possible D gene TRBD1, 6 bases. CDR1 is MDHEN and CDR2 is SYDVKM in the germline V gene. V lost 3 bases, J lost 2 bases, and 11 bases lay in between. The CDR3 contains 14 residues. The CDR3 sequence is CASSLGRGAYEQYF. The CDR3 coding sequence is TGTGCCAGCAGTTTGGGCAGGGGAGCCTACGAGCAGTACTTC.

The CDR3: CASSDQGYGYTF. In nucleotides, the CDR3 is TGTGCCAGCAGCGATCAGGGGTATGGCTACACCTTC. The V gene is TRBV11-1, the J gene TRBJ1-2; a possible D gene is TRBD1 (6 bases). The CDR3 length is 12 residues. The germline V gene has CDR1 SGHAT and CDR2 FQDESV (reference sequence). V was trimmed by 5 bases and J by 5 bases, leaving 9 bases between them.

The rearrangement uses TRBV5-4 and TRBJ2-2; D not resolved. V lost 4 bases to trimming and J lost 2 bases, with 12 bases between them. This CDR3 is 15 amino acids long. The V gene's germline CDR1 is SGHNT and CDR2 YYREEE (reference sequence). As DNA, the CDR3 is TGTGCCAGCAGCATTGACGGGTCCAACACCGGGGAGCTGTTTTTT. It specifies CASSIDGSNTGELFF. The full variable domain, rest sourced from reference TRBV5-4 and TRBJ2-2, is ETGVTQSPTHLIKTRGQQVTLRCSSQSGHNTVSWYQQALGQGPQFIFQYYREEENGRGNFPPRFSGLQFPNYSSELNVNALELDDSALYLCASSIDGSNTGELFFGEGSRLTVL.

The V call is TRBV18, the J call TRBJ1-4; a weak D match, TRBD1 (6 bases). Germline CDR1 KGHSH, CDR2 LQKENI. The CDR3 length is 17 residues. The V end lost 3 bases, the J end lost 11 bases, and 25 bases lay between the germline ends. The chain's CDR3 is CASSPPGGGQSVRKLFF. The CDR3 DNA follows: TGTGCCAGCTCACCCCCGGGTGGTGGACAGAGCGTCAGGAAACTGTTTTTT.

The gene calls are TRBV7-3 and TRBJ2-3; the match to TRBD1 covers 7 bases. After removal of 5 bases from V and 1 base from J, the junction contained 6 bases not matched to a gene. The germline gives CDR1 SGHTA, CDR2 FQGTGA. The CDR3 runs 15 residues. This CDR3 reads CASSATGTGTDTQYF. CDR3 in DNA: TGTGCCAGCAGCGCCACCGGGACAGGCACAGATACGCAGTATTTT.

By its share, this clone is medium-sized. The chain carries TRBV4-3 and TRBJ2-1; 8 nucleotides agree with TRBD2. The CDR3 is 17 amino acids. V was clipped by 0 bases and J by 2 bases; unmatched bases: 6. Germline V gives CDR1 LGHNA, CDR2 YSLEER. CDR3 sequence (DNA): TGCGCCAGCAGCCAAGATGGGGCGGGAGGTCCCTACAATGAGCAGTTCTTC. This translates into CASSQDGAGGPYNEQFF.

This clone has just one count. CDR3 region: CASSLLTRRGSGELFF. CDR3 coding DNA: TGTGCCAGCAGTTTATTGACTAGGCGGGGGTCCGGGGAGCTGTTTTTT. This rearrangement joins TRBV27 to TRBJ2-2, with TRBD2 matching 7 bases. The germline CDR1 and CDR2 sequences are MNHEY and SMNVEV (reference sequence). J gave up 6 bases and V 1 base, and 8 bases lay outside the gene matches. The CDR3 sequence is 16 residues long.

Here the CDR3 reads CASSPSQGSVETQYF. CDR3 bases: TGTGCCAGCAGCCCATCACAGGGATCAGTAGAGACCCAGTACTTC. V gene TRBV7-2 combines with J gene TRBJ2-5, with a possible D match to TRBD1 (6 bases). The ends were cut back, 5 bases at V and 4 bases at J, with 17 bases in the middle. The CDR3 consists of 15 residues. Germline V gene lookup returns CDR1 SGHTA and CDR2 FQGNSA.

The CDR3 is CAWSTTGGFGEQFF. The CDR3 coding sequence is TGTGCCTGGAGCACCACCGGAGGGTTCGGTGAGCAGTTCTTC. The V gene is TRBV30, the J gene TRBJ2-1, with D possibly matching TRBD2 (6 bases). The CDR3 consists of 14 residues. Trimming stripped 3 bases from V and 9 bases from J, with 18 bases between. Germline lookup yields CDR1 GTSNPN and CDR2 SVGIG (reference sequence).

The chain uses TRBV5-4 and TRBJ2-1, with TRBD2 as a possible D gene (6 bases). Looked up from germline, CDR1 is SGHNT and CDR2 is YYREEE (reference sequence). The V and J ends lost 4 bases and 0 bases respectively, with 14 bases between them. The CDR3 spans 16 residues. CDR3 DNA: TGTGCCAGCAGCAGGGGACTCGATATCTCCTACAATGAGCAGTTCTTC. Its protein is CASSRGLDISYNEQFF.

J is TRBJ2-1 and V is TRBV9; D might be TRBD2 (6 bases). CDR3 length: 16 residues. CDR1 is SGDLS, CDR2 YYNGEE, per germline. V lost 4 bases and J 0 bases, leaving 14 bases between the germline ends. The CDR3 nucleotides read TGTGCCAGCAGCCCGGGGGTAACCACCTCCTACAATGAGCAGTTCTTC. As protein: CASSPGVTTSYNEQFF.

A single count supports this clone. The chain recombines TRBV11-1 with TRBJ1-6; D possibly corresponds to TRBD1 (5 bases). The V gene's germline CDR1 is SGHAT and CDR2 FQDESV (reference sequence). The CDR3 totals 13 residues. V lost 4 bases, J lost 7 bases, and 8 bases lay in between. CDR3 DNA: TGTGCCAGCAGCTCTACAGGAAATTCACCCCTCCACTTT. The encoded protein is CASSSTGNSPLHF.

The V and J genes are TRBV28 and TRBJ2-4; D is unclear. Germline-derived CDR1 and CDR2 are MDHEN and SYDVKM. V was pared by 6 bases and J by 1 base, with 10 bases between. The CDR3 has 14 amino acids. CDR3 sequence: CASRPNSAKNIQYF. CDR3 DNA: TGTGCCAGCAGACCTAATAGTGCCAAAAACATTCAGTACTTC.

The CDR3 nucleotides are TGTGCCAGCACCAGACAGGGAACTGGCTACACCTTC. Protein sequence: CASTRQGTGYTF. The chain uses TRBV6-5 and TRBJ1-2; 7 bases match TRBD1. This CDR3 spans 12 amino acids. V gave up 7 bases and J gave up 7 bases; unmatched junction bases: 6. The germline V gene has CDR1 MNHEY and CDR2 SVGAGI.

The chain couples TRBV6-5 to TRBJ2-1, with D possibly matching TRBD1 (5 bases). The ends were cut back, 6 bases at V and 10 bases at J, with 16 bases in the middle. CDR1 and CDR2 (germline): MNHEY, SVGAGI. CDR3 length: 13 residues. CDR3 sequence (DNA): TGTGCCAGCAGAACCCTATTAGGGGAAGAGCAGTTCTTC. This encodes CASRTLLGEEQFF.

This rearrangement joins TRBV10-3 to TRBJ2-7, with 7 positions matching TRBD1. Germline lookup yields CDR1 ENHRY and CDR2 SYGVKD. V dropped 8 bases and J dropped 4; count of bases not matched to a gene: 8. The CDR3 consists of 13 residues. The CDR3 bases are TGTGCCATCCGCCGACAGGGAGTTTACGAGCAGTACTTC. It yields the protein CAIRRQGVYEQYF.

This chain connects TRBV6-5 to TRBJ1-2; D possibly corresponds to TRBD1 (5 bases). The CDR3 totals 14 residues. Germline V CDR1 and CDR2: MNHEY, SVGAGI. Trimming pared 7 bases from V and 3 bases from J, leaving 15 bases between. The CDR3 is CASNANQGYYGYTF. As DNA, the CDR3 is TGTGCCAGCAACGCCAACCAGGGCTACTATGGCTACACCTTC.

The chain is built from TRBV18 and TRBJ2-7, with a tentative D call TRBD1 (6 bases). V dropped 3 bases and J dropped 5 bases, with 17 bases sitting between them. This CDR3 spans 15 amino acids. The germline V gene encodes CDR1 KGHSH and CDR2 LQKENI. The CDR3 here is CASSPPIRQDHEQYF. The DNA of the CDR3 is TGTGCCAGCTCACCGCCCATTCGACAGGACCACGAGCAGTACTTC. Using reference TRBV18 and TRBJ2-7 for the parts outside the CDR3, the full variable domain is NAGVMQNPRHLVRRRGQEARLRCSPMKGHSHVYWYRQLPEEGLKFMVYLQKENIIDESGMPKERFSAEFPKEGPSILRIQQVVRGDSAAYFCASSPPIRQDHEQYFGPGTRLTVT.

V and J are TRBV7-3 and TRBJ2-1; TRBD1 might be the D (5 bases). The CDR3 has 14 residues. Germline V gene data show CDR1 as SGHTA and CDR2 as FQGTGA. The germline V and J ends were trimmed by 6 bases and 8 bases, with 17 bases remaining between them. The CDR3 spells CASSLRAGVDEQFF. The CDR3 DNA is TGTGCCAGCAGTCTCAGGGCAGGCGTCGATGAGCAGTTCTTC. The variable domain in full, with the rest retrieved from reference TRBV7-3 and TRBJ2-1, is GAGVSQTPSNKVTEKGKYVELRCDPISGHTALYWYRQSLGQGPEFLIYFQGTGAADDSGLPNDRFFAVRPEGSVSTLKIQRTERGDSAVYLCASSLRAGVDEQFFGPGTRLTVL.